This T cell receptor beta chain derives from a study of CD8 T cells in Susac syndrome. Study details: Sequencing included Susac syndrome patients, about six of them with active disease and roughly 8 in remission. Patients with Susac syndrome had blood drawn and were at that point therapy-naive, on corticosteroids, or on intravenous immunoglobulin alone.

A note on this clonotype: Antigen specificity is unknown.

Study-wide findings and caveats: The CD4+ T cell repertoires of Susac syndrome were found to show no clonal expansion.

CD8+ and CD4+ T cells taken from blood had their TCR beta sequenced. Trimming removed 6 bases from V and 0 bases from J, with 15 bases in between. The CDR3 length is 16 residues. The germline gives CDR1 SGHDN, CDR2 FVKESK. The authors reverse transcribed about 0.5 to 1 ug RNA with random hexamers. TCRdb redid the calling of the immunoSEQ multiplex PCR reads with MiXCR, one entry per CDR3 protein. Of under 250,000 distinct CDR3 sequences detected, 94% appear once; the ten largest clones hold around 0.16%. The gene calls are TRBV14 and TRBJ1-3, with D possibly TRBD1 on 5 matching bases. The sequencing input was CD4+ T cells from PBMCs. The origin of this receptor is a human donor with Susac syndrome. CDR3 DNA: TGTGCCAGCAGTTCCGGAGCCGGGGGCTCTGGAAACACCATATATTTT. As protein: CASSSGAGGSGNTIYF.